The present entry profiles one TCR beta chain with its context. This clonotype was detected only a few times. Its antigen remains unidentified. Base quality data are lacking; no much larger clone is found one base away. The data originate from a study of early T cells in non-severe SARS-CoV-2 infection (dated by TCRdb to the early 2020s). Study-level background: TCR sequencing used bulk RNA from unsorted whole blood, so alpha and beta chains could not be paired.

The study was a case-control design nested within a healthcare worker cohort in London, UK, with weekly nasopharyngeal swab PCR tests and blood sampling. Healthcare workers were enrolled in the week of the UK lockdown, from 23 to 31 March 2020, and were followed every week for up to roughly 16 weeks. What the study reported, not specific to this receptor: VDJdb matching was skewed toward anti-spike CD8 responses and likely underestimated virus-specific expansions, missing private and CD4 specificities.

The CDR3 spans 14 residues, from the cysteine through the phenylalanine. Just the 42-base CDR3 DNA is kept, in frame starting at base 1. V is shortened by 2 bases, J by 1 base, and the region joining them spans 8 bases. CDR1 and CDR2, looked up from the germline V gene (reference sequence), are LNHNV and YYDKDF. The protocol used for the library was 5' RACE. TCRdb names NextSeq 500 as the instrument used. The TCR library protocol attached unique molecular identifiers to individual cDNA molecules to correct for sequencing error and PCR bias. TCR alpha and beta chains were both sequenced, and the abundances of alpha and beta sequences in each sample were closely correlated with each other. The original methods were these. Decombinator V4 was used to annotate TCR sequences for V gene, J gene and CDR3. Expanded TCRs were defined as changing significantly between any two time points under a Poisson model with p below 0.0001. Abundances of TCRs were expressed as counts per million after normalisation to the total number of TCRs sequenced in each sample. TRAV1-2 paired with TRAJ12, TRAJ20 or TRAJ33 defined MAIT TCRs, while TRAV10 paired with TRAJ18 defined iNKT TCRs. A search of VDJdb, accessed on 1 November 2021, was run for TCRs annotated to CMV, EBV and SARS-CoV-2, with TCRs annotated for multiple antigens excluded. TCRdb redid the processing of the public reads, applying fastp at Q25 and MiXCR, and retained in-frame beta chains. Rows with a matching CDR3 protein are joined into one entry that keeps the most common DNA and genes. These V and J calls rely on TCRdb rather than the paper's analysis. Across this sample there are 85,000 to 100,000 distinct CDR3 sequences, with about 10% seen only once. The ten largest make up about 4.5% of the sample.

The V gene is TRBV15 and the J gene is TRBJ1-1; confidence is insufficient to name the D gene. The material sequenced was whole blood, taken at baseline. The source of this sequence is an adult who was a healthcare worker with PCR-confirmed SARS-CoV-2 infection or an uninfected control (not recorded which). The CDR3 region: CATSRSLENTEAFF. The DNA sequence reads TGTGCCACCAGCAGAAGCCTAGAGAACACTGAAGCTTTCTTT.